The entry below describes one TCR beta chain. The antigen is unknown. The repertoire was sequenced with immunoSEQ multiplex PCR; TCRdb's copy has only in-frame clones and lacks some. The sample contains about half a million clones, about 85% of which appear only once. This sample is drawn from a study of shared clonotypes between healthy human individuals. At the level of the study: Researchers drew samples from two women and three men aged 18 to 49. Broader study findings: What limited the represented genetic and exposure-history diversity was the small number of donors.

The CDR3 has 15 amino acids. V gave up 3 bases and J gave up 7 bases; unmatched junction bases: 6. From germline, CDR1 is SGHTA and CDR2 FQGNSA. Unsorted samples used roughly 90 million PBMCs for genomic DNA. This clonotype was sampled from a woman between 40 and 55 years old in good health. Some clones in this sample may be carry-over from other donors' samples. This rearrangement joins TRBV7-2 to TRBJ2-7, with 13 bases matching TRBD2. Specimen: PBMCs. The CDR3 region has the DNA TGTGCCAGCAGCTTTGGACTAGCGGGAGCGGGGGAGCAGTACTTC. It specifies CASSFGLAGAGEQYF.